A selection of T cell receptor beta chains follows, all from one sample in a study of vaccination effects on CD4 cells after COVID-19. TCRdb's table, derived via immunoSEQ multiplex PCR, lists solely in-frame clones and lacks some. The sample contains about 35,000 clones, roughly 82% of which appear only once. These receptors' antigens are unknown. Sequenced here: CD4+ T cells from PBMCs cultured with HCoV-NL63 spike peptides, sampled after COVID-19 vaccination. The source is a human donor who received a COVID-19 vaccine. Some clones in this sample may be carry-over from other donors' samples. The CDR3 runs from the conserved cysteine through the conserved F or W. The D gene is left open where the match is weak. Not all rows give a size; the values are once, few, many and, for expanded clones, a class.

v_call: TRBV5-1; clone_size: NA; d_call: NA; j_call: TRBJ1-1; cdr3_aa: CASSLEVNTEAFF; cdr3_nt: TGCGCCAGCAGCTTGGAGGTGAACACTGAAGCTTTCTTT
v_call: TRBV18; clone_size: NA; d_call: TRBD1; j_call: TRBJ2-3; cdr3_aa: CASSPVDRGKDTQYF; cdr3_nt: TGTGCCAGCTCACCAGTGGACAGGGGAAAAGATACGCAGTATTTT
v_call: TRBV5-6; clone_size: NA; d_call: NA; j_call: TRBJ2-3; cdr3_aa: CASSLNGRTDTQYF; cdr3_nt: TGTGCCAGCAGCTTGAATGGAAGGACAGATACGCAGTATTTT
v_call: TRBV5-1; clone_size: once; d_call: TRBD1; j_call: TRBJ2-5; cdr3_aa: CASSPTKTGGRETQYF; cdr3_nt: TGCGCCAGCAGCCCCACTAAGACAGGGGGGCGGGAGACCCAGTACTTC
v_call: TRBV5-5; clone_size: NA; d_call: NA; j_call: TRBJ1-1; cdr3_aa: CASRSTPGNTEAFF; cdr3_nt: TGTGCCAGCAGGTCTACCCCAGGGAACACTGAAGCTTTCTTT
v_call: TRBV27; clone_size: NA; d_call: TRBD2; j_call: TRBJ2-1; cdr3_aa: CASSLVPGLAGGHNEQFF; cdr3_nt: TGTGCCAGCAGTTTAGTCCCGGGACTAGCGGGGGGGCACAATGAGCAGTTCTTC
v_call: TRBV4-1; clone_size: NA; d_call: TRBD2; j_call: TRBJ2-4; cdr3_aa: CASSQGSGGPGKNIQYF; cdr3_nt: TGCGCCAGCAGCCAAGGTAGCGGGGGACCAGGCAAAAACATTCAGTACTTC
v_call: TRBV7-3; clone_size: NA; d_call: TRBD1; j_call: TRBJ2-5; cdr3_aa: CASSLSDRGETQYF; cdr3_nt: TGTGCCAGCAGCTTATCCGACAGGGGGGAGACCCAGTACTTC
v_call: TRBV24-1; clone_size: NA; d_call: NA; j_call: TRBJ2-3; cdr3_aa: CATSAEGLSYYF; cdr3_nt: TGTGCCACCAGCGCTGAGGGACTTTCTTATTATTTT
v_call: TRBV12-5; clone_size: NA; d_call: NA; j_call: TRBJ1-4; cdr3_aa: CASGLGVGNEKLFF; cdr3_nt: TGTGCTAGTGGTTTGGGGGTGGGAAATGAAAAACTGTTTTTT
v_call: TRBV2; clone_size: few; d_call: NA; j_call: TRBJ1-2; cdr3_aa: CATTKTGMYGYTF; cdr3_nt: TGTGCCACTACTAAGACAGGAATGTATGGCTACACCTTC
v_call: TRBV4-2; clone_size: NA; d_call: NA; j_call: TRBJ1-3; cdr3_aa: CASSNLGGNTIYF; cdr3_nt: TGTGCCAGCAGCAATCTAGGGGGAAACACCATATATTTT
v_call: TRBV6-5; clone_size: NA; d_call: NA; j_call: TRBJ2-5; cdr3_aa: CASRTGAGGETQYF; cdr3_nt: TGTGCCAGCAGGACGGGGGCTGGGGGGGAGACCCAGTACTTC
v_call: TRBV30; clone_size: NA; d_call: NA; j_call: TRBJ2-5; cdr3_aa: CAWNSGIETQYF; cdr3_nt: TGTGCCTGGAATAGCGGAATAGAGACCCAGTACTTC
v_call: TRBV15; clone_size: NA; d_call: NA; j_call: TRBJ2-2; cdr3_aa: CATSRDRARGAGELFF; cdr3_nt: TGTGCCACCAGCAGAGATCGGGCCAGGGGGGCCGGGGAGCTGTTTTTT
v_call: TRBV3-1/TRBV3-2; clone_size: NA; d_call: NA; j_call: TRBJ2-3; cdr3_aa: CASRAAGTPPDTQYF; cdr3_nt: TGTGCCAGCAGGGCCGCCGGGACTCCTCCCGATACGCAGTATTTT
v_call: TRBV5-1; clone_size: NA; d_call: TRBD1; j_call: TRBJ1-2; cdr3_aa: CASSPGAGGNYGYTF; cdr3_nt: TGCGCCAGCAGCCCCGGGGCAGGGGGCAACTATGGCTACACCTTC
v_call: TRBV6-1; clone_size: once; d_call: NA; j_call: TRBJ1-1; cdr3_aa: CASSEIFQGRGTEAFF; cdr3_nt: TGTGCCAGCAGTGAAATTTTCCAGGGGAGGGGAACTGAAGCTTTCTTT
v_call: TRBV10-1; clone_size: NA; d_call: NA; j_call: TRBJ1-2; cdr3_aa: CASSTTGFGYTF; cdr3_nt: TGCGCCAGCAGTACAACGGGGTTTGGCTACACCTTC
v_call: TRBV6-5; clone_size: NA; d_call: TRBD1; j_call: TRBJ1-2; cdr3_aa: CASSSGQGRGYTF; cdr3_nt: TGTGCCAGCAGTTCAGGACAGGGTAGGGGCTACACCTTC
v_call: TRBV30; clone_size: NA; d_call: NA; j_call: TRBJ2-1; cdr3_aa: CAWSEGLLQGLNEQFF; cdr3_nt: TGTGCCTGGAGTGAAGGACTACTACAGGGGCTGAATGAGCAGTTCTTC
v_call: TRBV28; clone_size: few; d_call: NA; j_call: TRBJ2-1; cdr3_aa: CASSGAPLSYNEQFF; cdr3_nt: TGTGCCAGCAGTGGGGCCCCCCTCTCCTACAATGAGCAGTTCTTC
v_call: TRBV28; clone_size: NA; d_call: NA; j_call: TRBJ1-1; cdr3_aa: CASSFILNTEAFF; cdr3_nt: TGTGCCAGCAGTTTCATCCTGAACACTGAAGCTTTCTTT
v_call: TRBV2; clone_size: NA; d_call: NA; j_call: TRBJ2-2; cdr3_aa: CASRQGWISGELFF; cdr3_nt: TGTGCCAGCAGACAGGGATGGATCTCCGGGGAGCTGTTTTTT
v_call: TRBV28; clone_size: NA; d_call: NA; j_call: TRBJ2-1; cdr3_aa: CASSRGIKPEQFF; cdr3_nt: TGTGCCAGCAGTCGCGGTATAAAACCTGAGCAGTTCTTC
v_call: TRBV2; clone_size: NA; d_call: TRBD1; j_call: TRBJ2-2; cdr3_aa: CASSPRDRANTGELFF; cdr3_nt: TGTGCCAGCAGTCCCCGGGACAGGGCTAACACCGGGGAGCTGTTTTTT
v_call: TRBV6-5; clone_size: NA; d_call: NA; j_call: TRBJ2-1; cdr3_aa: CASSYSIQAHEDEQFF; cdr3_nt: TGTGCCAGCAGTTACTCGATTCAGGCCCATGAGGATGAGCAGTTCTTC
v_call: TRBV2; clone_size: NA; d_call: TRBD2; j_call: TRBJ2-5; cdr3_aa: CASSFSGGRETQYF; cdr3_nt: TGTGCCAGCAGTTTTAGCGGGGGAAGGGAGACCCAGTACTTC
v_call: TRBV15; clone_size: NA; d_call: TRBD1; j_call: TRBJ1-5; cdr3_aa: CATSRGSQGGNQPQHF; cdr3_nt: TGTGCCACCAGCAGAGGATCCCAGGGGGGCAATCAGCCCCAGCATTTT
v_call: TRBV24-1; clone_size: few; d_call: NA; j_call: TRBJ1-5; cdr3_aa: CATGIHDQPQHF; cdr3_nt: TGTGCCACCGGAATACACGATCAGCCCCAGCATTTT
v_call: TRBV6-2/TRBV6-3; clone_size: few; d_call: NA; j_call: TRBJ1-6; cdr3_aa: CASIPDRRSSPLHF; cdr3_nt: TGTGCCAGCATCCCGGACAGACGCTCTTCACCCCTCCACTTT
v_call: TRBV18; clone_size: NA; d_call: TRBD2; j_call: TRBJ2-3; cdr3_aa: CASSPSGGVRTDTQYF; cdr3_nt: TGTGCCAGCTCACCCTCGGGGGGGGTTCGCACAGATACGCAGTATTTT
v_call: TRBV5-8; clone_size: NA; d_call: TRBD1; j_call: TRBJ2-3; cdr3_aa: CASSSPGQITDTQYF; cdr3_nt: TGTGCCAGCAGCTCCCCGGGACAGATCACAGATACGCAGTATTTT
v_call: TRBV5-1; clone_size: NA; d_call: TRBD1; j_call: TRBJ2-3; cdr3_aa: CASSRTGLTDTQYF; cdr3_nt: TGCGCCAGCAGTCGGACAGGGTTAACAGATACGCAGTATTTT
v_call: TRBV19; clone_size: NA; d_call: NA; j_call: TRBJ1-3; cdr3_aa: CASSQIGRNTIYF; cdr3_nt: TGTGCCAGTAGTCAAATCGGCCGAAACACCATATATTTT
v_call: TRBV30; clone_size: NA; d_call: TRBD1; j_call: TRBJ2-3; cdr3_aa: CAWRQQGGLDTQYF; cdr3_nt: TGTGCCTGGAGACAACAGGGGGGTTTGGATACGCAGTATTTT
v_call: TRBV4-1; clone_size: NA; d_call: TRBD1; j_call: TRBJ1-4; cdr3_aa: CASSQAPGQGDEKLFF; cdr3_nt: TGCGCCAGCAGCCAGGCACCGGGACAGGGTGATGAAAAACTGTTTTTT
v_call: TRBV12-5; clone_size: NA; d_call: TRBD1; j_call: TRBJ2-2; cdr3_aa: CASGLVSYRGYANTGELFF; cdr3_nt: TGTGCTAGTGGTTTGGTCTCGTACAGGGGATACGCGAACACCGGGGAGCTGTTTTTT
v_call: TRBV4-1; clone_size: NA; d_call: NA; j_call: TRBJ1-4; cdr3_aa: CASSLSGTAREKLFF; cdr3_nt: TGCGCCAGCAGCTTATCCGGGACGGCAAGGGAAAAACTGTTTTTT
v_call: TRBV2; clone_size: once; d_call: NA; j_call: TRBJ2-1; cdr3_aa: CASSDTRGYNEQFF; cdr3_nt: TGTGCCAGCAGTGACACCAGGGGATACAATGAGCAGTTCTTC
v_call: TRBV7-2; clone_size: NA; d_call: TRBD2; j_call: TRBJ2-5; cdr3_aa: CASSSTSGSETQYF; cdr3_nt: TGTGCCAGCAGCTCTACTAGCGGGTCCGAGACCCAGTACTTC
v_call: TRBV5-6; clone_size: NA; d_call: TRBD2; j_call: TRBJ2-5; cdr3_aa: CASSGLAGVGETQYF; cdr3_nt: TGTGCCAGCAGCGGACTAGCGGGGGTTGGAGAGACCCAGTACTTC
v_call: TRBV6-5; clone_size: once; d_call: TRBD1; j_call: TRBJ2-2; cdr3_aa: CASRLDRAQAGELFF; cdr3_nt: TGTGCCAGCAGACTTGACAGGGCCCAAGCCGGGGAGCTGTTTTTT
v_call: TRBV9; clone_size: NA; d_call: NA; j_call: TRBJ2-5; cdr3_aa: CASSVGWGGLETQYF; cdr3_nt: TGTGCCAGCAGCGTAGGGTGGGGGGGCTTAGAGACCCAGTACTTC
v_call: TRBV7-8; clone_size: NA; d_call: NA; j_call: TRBJ1-3; cdr3_aa: CASSSTGLSSGNTIYF; cdr3_nt: TGTGCCAGCAGCTCTACAGGCCTGAGCTCTGGAAACACCATATATTTT
v_call: TRBV7-9; clone_size: few; d_call: NA; j_call: TRBJ1-1; cdr3_aa: CASSSRQVANTEAFF; cdr3_nt: TGTGCCAGCAGCTCAAGACAGGTCGCGAACACTGAAGCTTTCTTT
v_call: TRBV7-2; clone_size: NA; d_call: NA; j_call: TRBJ2-3; cdr3_aa: CASSFGSGADTQYF; cdr3_nt: TGTGCCAGCAGCTTCGGGAGTGGAGCAGATACGCAGTATTTT
v_call: TRBV28; clone_size: NA; d_call: NA; j_call: TRBJ1-1; cdr3_aa: CASSRLTGNTEAFF; cdr3_nt: TGTGCCAGCAGTAGACTAACAGGGAACACTGAAGCTTTCTTT
v_call: TRBV6-5; clone_size: once; d_call: NA; j_call: TRBJ1-1; cdr3_aa: CASSNRAGNTEAFF; cdr3_nt: TGTGCCAGCAGTAACAGGGCTGGAAACACTGAAGCTTTCTTT
v_call: TRBV19; clone_size: NA; d_call: NA; j_call: TRBJ2-4; cdr3_aa: CASSIEGGLLGNIQYF; cdr3_nt: TGTGCCAGTAGTATAGAGGGAGGACTGTTGGGGAACATTCAGTACTTC
v_call: TRBV15; clone_size: NA; d_call: TRBD1; j_call: TRBJ1-1; cdr3_aa: CATSKQGADTEAFF; cdr3_nt: TGTGCCACCAGCAAACAGGGGGCAGACACTGAAGCTTTCTTT
v_call: TRBV6-5; clone_size: NA; d_call: NA; j_call: TRBJ2-3; cdr3_aa: CASYPGNTQYF; cdr3_nt: TGTGCCAGCTATCCGGGGAATACGCAGTATTTT
v_call: TRBV7-2; clone_size: NA; d_call: NA; j_call: TRBJ1-2; cdr3_aa: CASSLGQDIPYGYTF; cdr3_nt: TGTGCCAGCAGCTTAGGACAGGATATACCCTATGGCTACACCTTC
v_call: TRBV5-1; clone_size: NA; d_call: TRBD2; j_call: TRBJ2-3; cdr3_aa: CASSLRAGGQDTQYF; cdr3_nt: TGCGCCAGCAGCTTAAGAGCGGGGGGCCAAGATACGCAGTATTTT
v_call: TRBV29-1; clone_size: NA; d_call: NA; j_call: TRBJ1-1; cdr3_aa: CSAGVGRDTEAFF; cdr3_nt: TGCAGCGCGGGGGTTGGAAGAGATACTGAAGCTTTCTTT